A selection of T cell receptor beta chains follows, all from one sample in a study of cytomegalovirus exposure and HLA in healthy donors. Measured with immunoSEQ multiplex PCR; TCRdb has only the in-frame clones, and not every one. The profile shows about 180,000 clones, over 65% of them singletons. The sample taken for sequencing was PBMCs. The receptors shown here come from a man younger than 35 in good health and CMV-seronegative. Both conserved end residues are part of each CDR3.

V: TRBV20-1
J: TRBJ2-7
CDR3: CSSARVDEQYF

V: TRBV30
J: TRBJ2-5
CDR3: CAWRRETQYF

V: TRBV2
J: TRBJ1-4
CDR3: CASRDRNEKLFF

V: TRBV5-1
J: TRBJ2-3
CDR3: CASSPTVPGQGTRQYF

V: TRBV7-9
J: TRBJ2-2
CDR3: CASSWEATDTGELFF

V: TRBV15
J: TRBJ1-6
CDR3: CATSGTGVKSPLHF

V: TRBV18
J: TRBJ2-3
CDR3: CASLGQSTDTQYF

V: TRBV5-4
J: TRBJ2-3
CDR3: CASSSAGTSGGAHTQYF

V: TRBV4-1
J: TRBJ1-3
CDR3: CASSQEQGGSGNTIYF

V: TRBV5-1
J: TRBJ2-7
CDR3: CASSFRTGGDEQYF

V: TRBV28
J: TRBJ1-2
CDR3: CASSPLPRQNYGYTF

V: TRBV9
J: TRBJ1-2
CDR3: CASSETQGPRMGGYTF

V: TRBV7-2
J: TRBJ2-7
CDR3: CASSLIASGEQYF

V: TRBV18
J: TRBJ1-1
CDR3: CASSPLNQGATNTEAFF

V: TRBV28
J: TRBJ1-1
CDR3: CASSFFQGALGEAFF

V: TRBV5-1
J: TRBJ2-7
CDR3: CASSSSLADEQYF